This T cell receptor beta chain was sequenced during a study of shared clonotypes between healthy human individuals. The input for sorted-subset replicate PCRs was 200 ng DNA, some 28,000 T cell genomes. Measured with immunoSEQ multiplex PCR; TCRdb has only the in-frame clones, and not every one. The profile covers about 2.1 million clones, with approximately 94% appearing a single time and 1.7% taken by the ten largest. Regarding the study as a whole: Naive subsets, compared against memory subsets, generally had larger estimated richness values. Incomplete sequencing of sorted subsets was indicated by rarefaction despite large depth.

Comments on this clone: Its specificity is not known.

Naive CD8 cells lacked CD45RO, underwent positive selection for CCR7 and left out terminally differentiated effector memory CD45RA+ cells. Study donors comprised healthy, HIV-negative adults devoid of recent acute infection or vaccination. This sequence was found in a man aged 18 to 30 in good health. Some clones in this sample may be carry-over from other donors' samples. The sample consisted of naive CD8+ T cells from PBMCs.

DNA of the CDR3: TGTGCCAGCAGTTTATGGGAGGGGCAGGGGACTGAAGCTTTCTTT. Translating it yields CASSLWEGQGTEAFF. This chain connects TRBV28 to TRBJ1-1; TRBD1 is a possible D gene (6 bases). The CDR3 is 15 amino acids. The V end was cut by 0 bases, the J end by 5 bases, with 13 bases between. The V gene's germline CDR1 is MDHEN and CDR2 SYDVKM.